These T cell receptor beta chains were read from a single sample in a study of cytomegalovirus exposure and HLA in healthy donors. Sequencing was performed with immunoSEQ multiplex PCR; in TCRdb, only in-frame clones are kept and a portion is missing. Seen here are 200,000 to 250,000 clones, around nine tenths observed once, and the top ten hold about 2.9%. Sequencing was performed on PBMCs. The receptors were sampled from a woman aged 18-29 years in good health and CMV-seronegative. Both conserved end residues are part of each CDR3. A D gene is named only where the DNA matches it firmly. Size is stated for part of the rows, as once, few or many counts, or as a class when the clone is expanded.

j_call clone_size d_call v_call cdr3_aa cdr3_nt
TRBJ1-2 . TRBD1 TRBV7-6 CASSLEAGQTYGYTF TGTGCCAGCAGCTTAGAGGCGGGACAGACTTACGGCTACACCTTC
TRBJ2-2 . TRBD2 TRBV6-4 CASSASGSTGELFF TGTGCCAGCAGTGCTAGCGGGAGCACCGGGGAGCTGTTTTTT
TRBJ2-1 . TRBD1 TRBV2 CASSEFRQGANNEQFF TGTGCCAGCAGTGAATTCCGACAGGGCGCCAACAATGAGCAGTTCTTC
TRBJ2-1 . . TRBV5-4 CASSQQTGANYNEQFF TGTGCCAGCAGCCAACAGACGGGAGCGAATTACAATGAGCAGTTCTTC
TRBJ2-7 . TRBD1 TRBV18 CASSPGTGGARSSYEQYF TGTGCCAGCTCTCCCGGGACAGGGGGCGCCAGGAGCTCCTACGAGCAGTACTTC
TRBJ2-2 few . TRBV6-6 CASSYGPPNTGELFF TGTGCCAGCAGTTACGGCCCGCCGAACACCGGGGAGCTGTTTTTT
TRBJ2-7 . TRBD1 TRBV2 CASSQPGQGYESYEQYF TGTGCCAGCAGTCAGCCGGGACAGGGTTATGAGTCCTACGAGCAGTACTTC
TRBJ2-5 . . TRBV27 CASRLTLPPSGVASAETQYF TGTGCCAGCAGACTAACACTCCCTCCCTCAGGGGTGGCGTCTGCTGAGACCCAGTACTTC
TRBJ1-1 . . TRBV18 CASSPVRGNTEAFF TGTGCCAGCTCACCTGTTCGGGGGAACACTGAAGCTTTCTTT
TRBJ1-5 . . TRBV30 CAWSTGYSNQPQHF TGTGCCTGGAGTACAGGGTATAGCAATCAGCCCCAGCATTTT
TRBJ1-2 . TRBD1 TRBV7-9 CASSPDRVTYGYTF TGTGCCAGCAGCCCTGACAGGGTTACGTATGGCTACACCTTC
TRBJ2-1 . . TRBV4-2 CASSQGEANEQFF TGTGCCAGCAGCCAAGGAGAAGCTAATGAGCAGTTCTTC
TRBJ2-7 . . TRBV28 CASSYSYEQYF TGTGCCAGCAGTTACTCTTACGAGCAGTACTTC
TRBJ2-7 . TRBD2 TRBV4-3 CASSQGLIAGHYEQYF TGCGCCAGCAGCCAAGGCCTTATAGCGGGGCACTACGAGCAGTACTTC
TRBJ1-2 . TRBD1 TRBV5-5 CASSLGDTGVDGYTF TGTGCCAGCAGCTTGGGGGACACAGGGGTGGATGGCTACACCTTC
TRBJ1-2 . . TRBV6-1 CASSELLEGGYTF TGTGCCAGCAGTGAATTGTTGGAGGGAGGCTACACCTTC
TRBJ2-7 few TRBD1 TRBV7-9 CASSHRDRGPMEQYF TGTGCCAGCAGTCACCGGGACAGGGGGCCCATGGAGCAGTACTTC
TRBJ2-1 . TRBD2 TRBV5-1 CASSTSGAHNEQFF TGCGCCAGCTCCACTAGCGGGGCACACAATGAGCAGTTCTTC
TRBJ2-5 . TRBD2 TRBV7-3 CASSLSTSGSPETQYF TGTGCCAGCAGCTTATCCACTAGCGGGAGTCCAGAGACCCAGTACTTC
TRBJ1-5 . TRBD1 TRBV19 CASSQEQGLNQPQHF TGTGCCAGTAGTCAAGAACAGGGGCTCAATCAGCCCCAGCATTTT
TRBJ2-7 . TRBD1 TRBV28 CASSSGGTGKHEQYF TGTGCCAGCAGTTCCGGTGGGACAGGGAAACACGAGCAGTACTTC
TRBJ2-1 . TRBD1 TRBV11-3 CASSPPGQGNNEQFF TGTGCCAGCAGCCCCCCGGGACAGGGAAACAATGAGCAGTTCTTC
TRBJ2-1 . TRBD1 TRBV6-5 CASSYKGQLGEQFF TGTGCCAGCAGTTACAAGGGACAGTTGGGTGAGCAGTTCTTC
TRBJ2-1 . TRBD2 TRBV7-2 CASSPPGGSGGEGEQFF TGTGCCAGCAGCCCACCGGGGGGAAGCGGGGGGGAAGGGGAGCAGTTCTTC
TRBJ1-2 . . TRBV27 CASSPQGNYGYTF TGTGCCAGCAGTCCTCAGGGGAACTATGGCTACACCTTC
TRBJ2-7 . TRBD2 TRBV28 CASSPAGRGAYEQYF TGTGCCAGCAGTCCAGCGGGAAGAGGGGCCTACGAGCAGTACTTC
TRBJ2-1 once TRBD2 TRBV4-2 CASSQELAGVNNEQFF TGTGCCAGCAGCCAAGAACTAGCGGGAGTAAACAATGAGCAGTTCTTC
TRBJ2-7 . . TRBV11-2 CASSRQGGGGDEQYF TGTGCCAGCAGCCGCCAGGGAGGGGGAGGAGATGAGCAGTACTTC
TRBJ1-4 . TRBD1 TRBV5-6 CASSLPGQGDFF TGTGCCAGCAGTCTTCCGGGACAGGGGGACTTTTTT
TRBJ1-5 . . TRBV2 CASSEKERDRPYINQPQHF TGTGCCAGCAGTGAAAAGGAGCGCGACAGGCCATATATCAATCAGCCCCAGCATTTT
TRBJ2-3 . TRBD1 TRBV11-2 CASSRDRGLTDTQYF TGTGCCAGCAGCCGGGACAGGGGGCTTACAGATACGCAGTATTTT
TRBJ2-1 . TRBD2 TRBV4-1 CASSQYSGTSGRSDEQFF TGCGCCAGCAGCCAATACTCCGGGACTAGCGGGAGGTCCGATGAGCAGTTCTTC
TRBJ1-1 . . TRBV11-2 CASSLDSGVATEAFF TGTGCCAGCAGCTTAGATTCGGGGGTTGCAACTGAAGCTTTCTTT
TRBJ2-3 . TRBD1 TRBV5-6 CASSSWTGSTDTQYF TGTGCCAGCAGCTCCTGGACAGGGAGCACAGATACGCAGTATTTT
TRBJ2-2 . . TRBV4-3 CASSRNSGNTGELFF TGCGCCAGCAGCCGTAATAGCGGCAACACCGGGGAGCTGTTTTTT
TRBJ1-1 . . TRBV5-4 CASSLDSRDTEAFF TGTGCCAGCAGCTTGGACTCCCGAGACACTGAAGCTTTCTTT
TRBJ1-5 . . TRBV6-4 CASSDPRGQISNQPQHF TGTGCCAGCAGTGACCCGCGCGGACAGATTAGCAATCAGCCCCAGCATTTT
TRBJ2-3 . . TRBV7-9 CASSSAGLFSTDTQYF TGTGCCAGCAGCTCCGCAGGGTTGTTTAGCACAGATACGCAGTATTTT
TRBJ1-1 . TRBD1 TRBV29-1 CSVRKTDRVGGGTEAFF TGCAGCGTTCGCAAGACGGACAGGGTCGGGGGAGGAACTGAAGCTTTCTTT
TRBJ2-1 few TRBD2 TRBV10-3 CAISTGTSANNEQFF TGTGCCATCAGCACCGGGACTAGCGCAAACAATGAGCAGTTCTTC
TRBJ2-7 . TRBD2 TRBV5-1 CASSLTSGRVPYEQYF TGCGCCAGCAGCCTGACTAGCGGGAGGGTCCCCTACGAGCAGTACTTC
TRBJ2-1 . TRBD2 TRBV11-2 CASLPRREGRNEQFF TGTGCCAGCCTGCCGAGGCGGGAGGGCCGCAATGAGCAGTTCTTC
TRBJ2-3 once . TRBV29-1 CSVAGGHSSDTQYF TGCAGCGTCGCCGGGGGGCATTCGTCAGATACGCAGTATTTT
TRBJ1-2 . TRBD1 TRBV5-4 CASSLAQGVGYGYTF TGTGCCAGCAGCTTGGCACAGGGGGTAGGCTATGGCTACACCTTC
TRBJ1-5 . TRBD1 TRBV2 CASSIGQGAGSNQPQHF TGTGCCAGCAGTATAGGACAGGGGGCCGGGAGCAATCAGCCCCAGCATTTT
TRBJ2-2 . . TRBV7-2 CASSRDSITGELFF TGTGCCAGCAGCCGTGACTCCATCACCGGGGAGCTGTTTTTT
TRBJ2-1 . . TRBV11-3 CASSPLGVGNEQFF TGTGCCAGCAGCCCTCTGGGAGTCGGCAATGAGCAGTTCTTC
TRBJ1-1 . . TRBV5-6 CASSLLTGGRRRGTEAFF TGTGCCAGCAGCTTACTAACCGGTGGCAGGCGCCGGGGCACTGAAGCTTTCTTT
TRBJ1-4 . TRBD1 TRBV28 CASTTTGINEKLFF TGTGCCAGCACAACGACAGGGATCAATGAAAAACTGTTTTTT
TRBJ1-1 once . TRBV28 CASKRGRKYSLNTEAFF TGTGCCAGCAAGCGGGGGCGGAAGTATTCTCTGAACACTGAAGCTTTCTTT
TRBJ2-3 . . TRBV13 CASSFSGRTDTQYF TGTGCCAGCAGCTTTAGCGGACGCACAGATACGCAGTATTTT
TRBJ2-7 . . TRBV28 CASSPAGAIYEQYF TGTGCCAGCAGTCCCGCAGGGGCGATCTACGAGCAGTACTTC
TRBJ2-2 . TRBD2 TRBV2 CASSLSSGSGRELFF TGTGCCAGCAGTCTGAGTAGCGGGAGTGGAAGGGAGCTGTTTTTT